Shown below are 5 T cell receptor beta chains from a single sample sequenced in a study of blood T cell repertoires in COVID-19. The data were produced by immunoSEQ multiplex PCR, yet TCRdb's version contains in-frame clones alone and is incomplete. The sample shows about 170,000 clones, around four fifths of them seen only once. The specimen was peripheral blood. The source is an elderly woman with COVID-19, enrolled during active disease.

J is TRBJ2-6 and V is TRBV9; the match to TRBD1 covers 7 bases. Unmatched junction bases numbered 7, after V lost 4 bases and J lost 0 bases. Per germline, CDR1 SGDLS and CDR2 YYNGEE. The CDR3 length is 17 residues. DNA of the CDR3: TGTGCCAGCAGCCCTACGGGACAGCCCTCTGGGGCCAACGTCCTGACTTTC. Amino acid sequence: CASSPTGQPSGANVLTF.

The chain joins TRBV5-1 to TRBJ2-5, with 7 bases aligning to TRBD1. From germline, CDR1 is SGHRS and CDR2 YFSETQ. The CDR3 sequence is 14 residues long. V lost 3 bases, J lost 0 bases, and 2 bases stayed unmatched. CDR3 protein: CASSSQGNQETQYF. In nucleotides, the CDR3 is TGCGCCAGCAGCTCACAGGGGAACCAAGAGACCCAGTACTTC.

The CDR3 protein is CASSLVPVTYEQYF. Written as DNA, the CDR3 is TGTGCCAGCAGCTTGGTGCCAGTCACCTACGAGCAGTACTTC. The chain joins TRBV5-5 to TRBJ2-7; D is unclear. Looked up from germline, CDR1 is SGHKS and CDR2 is YYEKEE (reference sequence). The V end lost 0 bases, the J end lost 2 bases, and 9 bases lay between the germline ends. This CDR3 is 14 amino acids long.

V is TRBV7-2 and J is TRBJ2-7; 9 nucleotides align to TRBD1. Germline CDR1 is SGHTA and CDR2 is FQGNSA. This CDR3 contains 16 residues. After removal of 5 bases from V and 5 bases from J, the junction contained 13 bases not matched to a gene. DNA of the CDR3: TGTGCCAGCAGCGCACGCCCGAACAGGGGGCACAACGAGCAGTACTTC. It specifies CASSARPNRGHNEQYF.

V gene TRBV10-3 combines with J gene TRBJ1-4; TRBD1 is a possible D gene (6 bases). With 8 bases removed from V and 7 bases from J, the gap between germline ends came to 14 bases. Germline V CDR1 and CDR2: ENHRY, SYGVKD. This CDR3 contains 13 residues. CDR3 sequence (DNA): TGTGCCATCCGTGGGGACAAGGTTGAAAAACTGTTTTTT. This encodes CAIRGDKVEKLFF.